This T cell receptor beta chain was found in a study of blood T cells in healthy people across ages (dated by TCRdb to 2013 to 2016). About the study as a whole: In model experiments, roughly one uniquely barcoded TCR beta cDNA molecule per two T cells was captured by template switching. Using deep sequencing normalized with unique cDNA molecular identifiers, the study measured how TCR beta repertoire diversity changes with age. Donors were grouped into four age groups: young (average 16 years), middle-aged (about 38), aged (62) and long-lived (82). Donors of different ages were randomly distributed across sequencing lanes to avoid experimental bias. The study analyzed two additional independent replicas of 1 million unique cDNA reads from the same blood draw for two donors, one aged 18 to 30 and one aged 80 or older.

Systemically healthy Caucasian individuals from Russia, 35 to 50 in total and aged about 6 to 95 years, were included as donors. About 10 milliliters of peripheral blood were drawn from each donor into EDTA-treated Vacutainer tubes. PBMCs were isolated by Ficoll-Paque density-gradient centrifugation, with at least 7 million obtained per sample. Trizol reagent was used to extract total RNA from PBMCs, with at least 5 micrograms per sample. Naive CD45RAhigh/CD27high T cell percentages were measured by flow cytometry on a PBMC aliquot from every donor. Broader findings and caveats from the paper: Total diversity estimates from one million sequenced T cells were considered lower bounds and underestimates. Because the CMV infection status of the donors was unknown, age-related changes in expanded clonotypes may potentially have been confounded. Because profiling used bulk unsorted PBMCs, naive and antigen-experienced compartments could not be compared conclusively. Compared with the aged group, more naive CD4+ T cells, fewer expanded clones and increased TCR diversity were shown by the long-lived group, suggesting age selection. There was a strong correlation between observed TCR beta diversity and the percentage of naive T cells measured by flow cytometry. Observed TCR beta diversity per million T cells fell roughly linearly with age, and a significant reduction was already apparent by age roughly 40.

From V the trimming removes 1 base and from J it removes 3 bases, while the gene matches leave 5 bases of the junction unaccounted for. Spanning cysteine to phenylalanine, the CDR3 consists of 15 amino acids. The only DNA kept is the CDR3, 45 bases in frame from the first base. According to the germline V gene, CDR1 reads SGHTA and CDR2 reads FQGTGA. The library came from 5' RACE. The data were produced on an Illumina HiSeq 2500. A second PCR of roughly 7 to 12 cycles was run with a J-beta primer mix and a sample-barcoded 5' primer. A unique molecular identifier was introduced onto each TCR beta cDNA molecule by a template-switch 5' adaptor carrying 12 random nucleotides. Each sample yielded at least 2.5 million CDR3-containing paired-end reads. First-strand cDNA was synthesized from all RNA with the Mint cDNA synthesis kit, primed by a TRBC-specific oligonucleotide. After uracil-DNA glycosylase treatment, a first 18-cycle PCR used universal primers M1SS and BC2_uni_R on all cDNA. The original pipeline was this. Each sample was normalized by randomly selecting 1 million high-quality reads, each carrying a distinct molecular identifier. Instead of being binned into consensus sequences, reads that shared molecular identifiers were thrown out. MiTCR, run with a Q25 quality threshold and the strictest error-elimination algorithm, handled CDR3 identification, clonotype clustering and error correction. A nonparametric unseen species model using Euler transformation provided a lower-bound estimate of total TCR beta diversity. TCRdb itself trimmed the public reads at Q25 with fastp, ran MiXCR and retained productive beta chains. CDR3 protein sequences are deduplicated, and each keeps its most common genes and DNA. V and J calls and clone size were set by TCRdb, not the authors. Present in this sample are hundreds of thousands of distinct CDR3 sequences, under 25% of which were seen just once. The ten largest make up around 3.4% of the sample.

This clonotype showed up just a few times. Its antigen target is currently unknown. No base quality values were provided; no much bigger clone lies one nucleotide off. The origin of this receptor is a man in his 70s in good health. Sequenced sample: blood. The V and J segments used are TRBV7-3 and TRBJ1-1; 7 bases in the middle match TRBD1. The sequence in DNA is TGTGCCAGCAGCTTAAGTGGGACAGTGGACACTGAAGCTTTCTTT. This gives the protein CASSLSGTVDTEAFF.